This record looks at one T cell receptor beta chain sequence and its context. The antigen remains undetermined. This record comes from a study of radiation and T cells in renal cell carcinoma. The protocol was immunoSEQ multiplex PCR, while the TCRdb copy is restricted to in-frame clones and leaves out a portion. The data hold 150,000 to 200,000 clones, with 88% observed a single time. Documented time point: blood 4 weeks post-SBRT, at nephrectomy. Treatment meaning: 15 Gy SBRT to primary tumor, nephrectomy 4 weeks later. Nephrectomy followed 15 Gy stereotactic body radiation by 4 weeks. Study findings and constraints: From baseline, blood top tumor clonotypes peaked at 2 weeks post-radiation. Pretreatment tumor biopsies were lacking, so baseline clonotypes are unknown.

CDR3 length: 15 residues. Deletions cut 6 bases from V and 3 bases from J, with 18 bases between. CDR1 is MNHNS and CDR2 is SASEGT in the germline V gene. The chain recombines TRBV6-1 with TRBJ2-7, with D possibly matching TRBD1 (5 bases). The sample consisted of blood, taken from a patient whose treatment included radiotherapy and nephrectomy. This TCR was sampled from a woman aged 45-65 years with renal cell carcinoma. CDR3: CASRPLPDTSYEQYF. CDR3 sequence (DNA): TGTGCCAGCAGACCCCTTCCGGACACAAGCTACGAGCAGTACTTC.